The sequence of this TCR beta chain was determined in a study of shared clonotypes between healthy human individuals. Each CD8 memory set brought CD45RO+ cells together with CCR7-negative CD45RA+ TemRA cells. Trimming shortened V by 2 bases and J by 2 bases, and 10 bases separated the two germline ends. This CDR3 spans 14 amino acids. Germline assignment: CDR1 SGHKS and CDR2 YYEKEE (reference sequence). Using immunoSEQ multiplex PCR, the repertoire was profiled, and TCRdb retains in-frame clones only, with some absent. The sample yields approximately 350,000 clones, just over 95% seen once. The gene calls are TRBV5-5 and TRBJ2-5; D remains unclear. The receptor was isolated from a man younger than 40 in good health. The sample comprised memory CD8+ T cells sorted from blood. Subset described: CD45RO+ cells pooled with CCR7-negative TemRA cells. CDR3 loop: CASSFGGLQETQYF. The CDR3 region has the DNA TGTGCCAGCAGCTTCGGTGGGCTTCAAGAGACCCAGTACTTC.